A single TCR beta chain is shown here with its context. Antigen unknown. Germline loops: CDR1 LGHNA, CDR2 YSLEER. The germline V and J ends were trimmed by 0 bases and 3 bases, with 11 bases remaining between them. This CDR3 has 15 residues. Here immunoSEQ multiplex PCR was the method, and the copy in TCRdb shows in-frame clones only, minus some. The profile shows about 2.5 million clones, around 92% of them singletons. Donors were healthy HIV-negative adults without recent acute infections or vaccinations. This specimen belongs to a study of shared clonotypes between healthy human individuals. Study background: CD4 naive and memory got three plates each, CD8 naive two, CD8 memory one.

Study findings and constraints: Clonotype sharing levels among donors were expected to vary with sequencing depth. Researchers found naive subsets generally carried larger estimated richness than memory subsets.

The sequence was collected from a man between 18 and 29 years old in good health. Some clones in this sample may be carry-over from other donors' samples. The chain recombines TRBV4-3 with TRBJ1-2, with D maybe TRBD1 (5 bases). Sequencing used naive CD4+ T cells from PBMCs. Sample subset: CD45RA+ positively selected. CDR3 in amino acids: CASSQEPIGDYGYTF. CDR3 DNA: TGCGCCAGCAGCCAAGAGCCCATAGGGGACTATGGCTACACCTTC.